The clone carrying this T cell receptor beta chain has only one observation. The data are from a study of blood T cell repertoires in COVID-19. Background on the study: From T cells, B-cell-depleted T cells, or PBMCs came the material, which was cDNA or gDNA.

The CDR3 extends over 17 amino acids. Trimming cost V 3 bases and J 3 bases, with 20 bases left between them. The germline gives CDR1 MGHRA, CDR2 YSYEKL. Source study methods: Quantification of nucleated cells was approximated via reference gene primer amplification. Method: immunoSEQ multiplex PCR; TCRdb's copy keeps in-frame clones and lacks some. V and J calls and clone size are copied from that table; D and trimming were computed from the DNA. Here the sample spans tens of thousands of clones, 65% to 85% being singletons. This sequence originates from a man aged 45-65 years with active COVID-19. Sequencing input: peripheral blood. The genes are TRBV4-1 and TRBJ2-5; D possibly corresponds to TRBD2 (5 bases). In DNA, the CDR3 is TGCGCCAGCAGCCAGACCTCGGCTCCTAGCCCGGAAGAGACCCAGTACTTC. Protein sequence: CASSQTSAPSPEETQYF.